This is a list of T cell receptor beta chains from one sample in a study of OX40 agonist ivuxolimab in advanced cancers. Using immunoSEQ multiplex PCR, the repertoire was profiled, and TCRdb retains in-frame clones only, with some absent. This sample yields 70,000 to 80,000 clones, of which 86% are seen a single time; roughly 0.77% belongs to the top ten. The material sequenced was CD4+ or CD8+ T cells sorted from blood, taken in a trial of the OX40 agonist ivuxolimab. These receptors originate from an adult with an advanced solid tumor such as melanoma, head and neck, liver or kidney cancer. The CDR3 runs from the conserved cysteine through the conserved F or W. The order of the fields is V gene, clone size, J gene, D gene, CDR3 DNA, CDR3 protein. The D gene is left open where the match is weak. Part of the rows lack a size; the others show once, few, many or a class for expanded clones.

TRBV29-1,.,TRBJ1-4,TRBD1,TGCAGCGCCTGGACAGGCGCCTTCGAAAAACTGTTTTTT,CSAWTGAFEKLFF
TRBV5-6,.,TRBJ1-1,.,TGTGCCAGCAGCTTCTTTGGGGAGGGGAACACTGAAGCTTTCTTT,CASSFFGEGNTEAFF
TRBV5-1,.,TRBJ2-3,.,TGCGCCAGCAGCTCCCTCTCGGGGGACACGCAGTATTTT,CASSSLSGDTQYF
TRBV4-2,.,TRBJ2-7,.,TGTGCCAGCAGCCACACCCAGTTAGGGGGAGGCGAGCAGTACTTC,CASSHTQLGGGEQYF
TRBV19,.,TRBJ1-2,.,TGTGCCAGTTCCCGCCAGGGACCTCTCTATGGCTACACCTTC,CASSRQGPLYGYTF
TRBV11-2,.,TRBJ2-3,.,TGTGCCAGCAGCTTAGTCCCCACAGATACGCAGTATTTT,CASSLVPTDTQYF
TRBV9,.,TRBJ1-2,.,TGTGCCAGCAGCGTAGGGACAGCTAACTATGGCTACACCTTC,CASSVGTANYGYTF
TRBV9,.,TRBJ2-5,TRBD2,TGTGCCAGTACCCCGCTAGCGGAGTCCCAAGAGACCCAGTACTTC,CASTPLAESQETQYF
TRBV6-1,.,TRBJ1-5,.,TGTGCCAGCACCACGGGGGGAGATCCCACCCAGCCCCAGCATTTT,CASTTGGDPTQPQHF
TRBV7-2,.,TRBJ1-1,.,TGTGCCAGCAGCTGGACACTGATGAACACTGAAGCTTTCTTT,CASSWTLMNTEAFF
TRBV6-1,.,TRBJ2-1,.,TGTGCCAGCAGTCCTAACAGGGTAGGTGAGCAGTTCTTC,CASSPNRVGEQFF
TRBV11-2,.,TRBJ1-4,.,TGTGCCAGCAGCTTAGATATTGAAAAACTGTTTTTT,CASSLDIEKLFF
TRBV10-1,.,TRBJ2-7,.,TGCGCCAGCAGTGAGGGCGGGGCCTACGAGCAGTACTTC,CASSEGGAYEQYF
TRBV29-1,once,TRBJ2-5,.,TGCAGCGTTGAAGACCGTCAATATCAAGAGACCCAGTACTTC,CSVEDRQYQETQYF
TRBV19,.,TRBJ1-4,.,TGTGCCAGTAGTACAGGGCCGAGTAATGAAAAACTGTTTTTT,CASSTGPSNEKLFF
TRBV25-1,.,TRBJ2-5,.,TGTGCCAGCAGTGGGTTCGGCGTAAGGGGGTTGGCAGAGACCCAGTACTTC,CASSGFGVRGLAETQYF
TRBV6-5,once,TRBJ2-7,.,TGTGCCAGCAGTTTTGGGGGGCGGGGGCCCTCCTACGAGCAGTACTTC,CASSFGGRGPSYEQYF
TRBV7-2,.,TRBJ2-7,TRBD1,TGTGCCAGCAGCCCCCGGACAGGGTTGAGTTACGAGCAGTACTTC,CASSPRTGLSYEQYF
TRBV27,.,TRBJ2-3,TRBD2,TGTGCCAGCAGTGGGACTAGCGGAACAGATACGCAGTATTTT,CASSGTSGTDTQYF
TRBV2,.,TRBJ1-4,TRBD1,TGTGCCAGCAGCAGGGGGGAGGAGGAAAAACTGTTTTTT,CASSRGEEEKLFF
TRBV28,.,TRBJ2-7,.,TGTGCCAGCAGTCTCAGGGGTCCAACCTACGAGCAGTACTTC,CASSLRGPTYEQYF
TRBV27,.,TRBJ2-3,.,TGTGCCAGCAGTTTCGGATTTACTAGCACAGATACGCAGTATTTT,CASSFGFTSTDTQYF
TRBV10-1,.,TRBJ2-5,.,TGCGCCAGCAGCCTCGGCCTTCGGGAGACCCAGTACTTC,CASSLGLRETQYF
TRBV11-3,.,TRBJ2-1,.,TGTGCCAGCGGCAGGGGCCCCTACAATGAGCAGTTCTTC,CASGRGPYNEQFF
TRBV5-4,.,TRBJ2-1,.,TGTGCCAGCAGCTTCGGGGGCTTGAATGAGCAGTTCTTC,CASSFGGLNEQFF
TRBV6-4,.,TRBJ2-2,.,TGTGCCAGCAGCAGCCGCACCGGGGAGCTGTTTTTT,CASSSRTGELFF
TRBV5-1,.,TRBJ2-7,TRBD1,TGCGCCAGCGGTGCGGGACAGGTTTACGAGCAGTACTTC,CASGAGQVYEQYF
TRBV28,few,TRBJ1-6,TRBD1,TGTGCCAGTACCCGGGACAGCTTTAATTCACCCCTCCACTTT,CASTRDSFNSPLHF
TRBV7-8,.,TRBJ1-1,.,TGTGCCAGCAGCGTAAGAACCGGGCTCACTGAAGCTTTCTTT,CASSVRTGLTEAFF
TRBV6-6,.,TRBJ2-7,.,TGTGCCAGCAGACGGGACTTCCAATCCTACGAGCAGTACTTC,CASRRDFQSYEQYF
TRBV7-9,.,TRBJ1-6,TRBD1,TGTGCCAGCAGCCGACAGGGGGGGAATTCACCCCTCCACTTT,CASSRQGGNSPLHF
TRBV7-2,medium-sized,TRBJ1-2,.,TGTGCCAGCAGCTTAGGTGCAGTTAGGGCAGGTGGCTACACCTTC,CASSLGAVRAGGYTF
TRBV30,.,TRBJ2-3,TRBD1,TGTGCCTGGAGCGCTAGGACAGGTCGCACAGATACGCAGTATTTT,CAWSARTGRTDTQYF
TRBV25-1,.,TRBJ1-2,.,TGTGCCAGCAGTGAAAGGGGCGCGGATGGCTACACCTTC,CASSERGADGYTF
TRBV4-1,once,TRBJ2-3,TRBD1,TGCGCCAGCAGCCATTTTACAGGGGACCCAGATACGCAGTATTTT,CASSHFTGDPDTQYF
TRBV5-6,.,TRBJ2-7,.,TGTGCCAGCAGCTTGGAAGGAGGGGGTTCCTACGAGCAGTACTTC,CASSLEGGGSYEQYF
TRBV21-1,.,TRBJ2-3,.,TGTGCCAGCAGTGCGATCTCCCGACTAGCGACGAACCGCACAGATACGCAGTATTTT,CASSAISRLATNRTDTQYF
TRBV28,.,TRBJ1-1,.,TGTGCCAGCAGGGCAGGACCGAACACTGAAGCTTTCTTT,CASRAGPNTEAFF
TRBV5-8,.,TRBJ2-1,TRBD2,TGTGCCAGCAGCTTGGGGACTAGCGGTTCCTACAATGAGCAGTTCTTC,CASSLGTSGSYNEQFF
TRBV27,.,TRBJ2-3,.,TGTGCCAGCAGTTTGGGAGATACGCAGTATTTT,CASSLGDTQYF
TRBV6-5,.,TRBJ2-2,TRBD1,TGTGCCAGCAGCTCAACACAGGGGACCGGGGAGCTGTTTTTT,CASSSTQGTGELFF
TRBV7-9,once,TRBJ2-5,TRBD2,TGTGCCAGCAGCTTAGCGCTGGCTAGCGGGAGGTTGTACCAAGAGACCCAGTACTTC,CASSLALASGRLYQETQYF
TRBV5-1,.,TRBJ1-1,.,TGCGCCAGCAGCGCAGAACCAGAGACCACTGAAGCTTTCTTT,CASSAEPETTEAFF
TRBV7-2,.,TRBJ2-7,.,TGTGCCAGCAGCTGGGGGGGGCAGGGCAGCGAGCAGTACTTC,CASSWGGQGSEQYF
TRBV2,.,TRBJ2-7,.,TGTGCCAGCAGTCACAGGGTCTACGAGCAGTACTTC,CASSHRVYEQYF
TRBV5-4,few,TRBJ2-3,.,TGTGCCAGCAGCCGGGAAGATACGCAGTATTTT,CASSREDTQYF
TRBV5-1,.,TRBJ1-1,.,TGCGCCAGCAGCTACAGGAGACCGAACACTGAAGCTTTCTTT,CASSYRRPNTEAFF
TRBV5-5,.,TRBJ1-2,.,TGTGCCAGCAGCTTGGACTGGGGTGGCAGCTCCACCTATGGCTACACCTTC,CASSLDWGGSSTYGYTF
TRBV7-8,.,TRBJ2-7,TRBD2,TGTGCCAGCAGCTTTTTAACTAGCGGCTCCTACGAGCAGTACTTC,CASSFLTSGSYEQYF
TRBV2,.,TRBJ1-5,TRBD1,TGTGCCAGCAGCCAACAACAGGGGTTCAGCAATCAGCCCCAGCATTTT,CASSQQQGFSNQPQHF
TRBV10-3,.,TRBJ2-7,.,TGTGCCATCAGTGGAACCTACGAGCAGTACTTC,CAISGTYEQYF
TRBV2,.,TRBJ1-5,TRBD1,TGTGCCAGCAGGGCCGGGACAGGGGTGCATCAGCCCCAGCATTTT,CASRAGTGVHQPQHF
TRBV19,.,TRBJ2-5,TRBD2,TGTGCCAGTGGGCCGGCTAGCGGGACTGAGACCCAGTACTTC,CASGPASGTETQYF
TRBV7-9,.,TRBJ2-1,TRBD1,TGTGCCAGCAGCTTAGCCCAGGGGGCCTACAATGAGCAGTTCTTC,CASSLAQGAYNEQFF
TRBV28,.,TRBJ1-6,TRBD1,TGTGCCAGCAGTTCAAACAGGGGGCGTTCACCCCTCCACTTT,CASSSNRGRSPLHF
TRBV19,.,TRBJ1-2,.,TGTGCCAGTAACCGTTGGAAGGGCTATGGCTACACCTTC,CASNRWKGYGYTF
TRBV28,.,TRBJ2-5,.,TGTGCCAGCATCCCCCGGGGGTTACTCTTCTGGGAGCAGTACTTC,CASIPRGLLFWEQYF